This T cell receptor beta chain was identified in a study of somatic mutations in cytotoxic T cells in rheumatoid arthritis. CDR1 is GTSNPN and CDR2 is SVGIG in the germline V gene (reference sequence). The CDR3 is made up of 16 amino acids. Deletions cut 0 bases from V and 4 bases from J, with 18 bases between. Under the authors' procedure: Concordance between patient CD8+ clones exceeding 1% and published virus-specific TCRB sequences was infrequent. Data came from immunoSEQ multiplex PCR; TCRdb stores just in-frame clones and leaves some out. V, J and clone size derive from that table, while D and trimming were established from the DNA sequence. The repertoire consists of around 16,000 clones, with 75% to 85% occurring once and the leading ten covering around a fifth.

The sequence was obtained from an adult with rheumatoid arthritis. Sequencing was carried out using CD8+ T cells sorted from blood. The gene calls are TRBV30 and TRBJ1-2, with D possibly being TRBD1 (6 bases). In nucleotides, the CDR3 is TGTGCCTGGAGTGTAAATACGCCCGGGGGCGGCTATGGCTACACCTTC. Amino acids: CAWSVNTPGGGYGYTF.